What follows are 21 T cell receptor beta chains derived from one specimen sequenced in a study of T-cell reconstitution after alpha-beta-depleted transplantation in children. Unique molecular identifiers were incorporated when the TCRbeta library was constructed. From the PCR reads, TCRdb called clonotypes with MiXCR, one entry per CDR3 protein. The sample holds approximately 800,000 distinct CDR3 sequences, approximately 15% seen once. Sequenced material: PBMCs, mostly from graft donor cells, taken 360 days after TCRalphabeta/CD19-depleted stem cell transplant. Receptor source: a male patient aged 10-17 years who had a stem cell transplant for acute lymphoblastic leukemia, so the T cells may come from the graft donor.

The chain combines TRBV29-1 with TRBJ1-4; 9 nucleotides match TRBD1. Germline CDR1 SQVTM, CDR2 ANQGSEA. V shed 6 bases, J shed 3 bases, and the junction held 2 bases outside the gene matches. The CDR3 spans 13 residues. DNA for the CDR3: TGCAGCGTGCACAGGGGGCCTAATGAAAAACTGTTTTTT. Translating gives CSVHRGPNEKLFF.

The V and J genes are TRBV12-3 or TRBV12-4 and TRBJ2-7, with D maybe TRBD1 (6 bases). V lost 5 bases and J lost 2, with 13 bases in between. There are 14 residues in the CDR3. The CDR3 sequence is CASSGDTPTYEQYF. The CDR3 region has the DNA TGTGCCAGCAGTGGGGACACCCCCACCTACGAGCAGTACTTC.

This clonotype showed up just a few times. The rearrangement uses TRBV5-1 and TRBJ1-3; D gene unclear. CDR1 is SGHRS and CDR2 is YFSETQ in the germline V gene. This CDR3 has 15 residues. V was trimmed by 0 bases and J by 0 bases, leaving 7 bases between them. The CDR3 DNA follows: TGCGCCAGCAGCTTGGAGGCTGACTCTGGAAACACCATATATTTT. Protein: CASSLEADSGNTIYF.

This clonotype occurred a few times. The chain uses TRBV24-1 and TRBJ2-1; weak D call: TRBD2 (6 bases). Germline V gene lookup returns CDR1 KGHDR and CDR2 SFDVKD. The CDR3 runs to 14 residues. With 4 bases removed from V and 7 bases from J, the gap between germline ends came to 13 bases. This CDR3 is CATSDSGVWNEQFF. CDR3 nucleotide sequence: TGTGCCACCAGTGACTCGGGGGTTTGGAATGAGCAGTTCTTC.

The V gene is TRBV12-3 or TRBV12-4, the J gene TRBJ1-5; D is unclear. CDR3 length: 15 residues. Trimming stripped 5 bases from V and 0 bases from J, with 11 bases between. The CDR3 DNA reads TGTGCCAGCAGTACAGAGTCCTATAGCAATCAGCCCCAGCATTTT. Amino acids: CASSTESYSNQPQHF.

Only a few counts were recorded for this clonotype. The genes are TRBV7-8 and TRBJ2-7; TRBD1 aligns across 8 bases. This CDR3 comprises 17 residues. Germline lookup yields CDR1 SGHVS and CDR2 FQNEAQ. V lost 5 bases, J lost 2 bases, and 14 bases stayed unmatched. The CDR3 reads CASSQGAWVGTAYEQYF. The CDR3 DNA is TGTGCCAGCAGCCAGGGGGCCTGGGTGGGGACAGCCTACGAGCAGTACTTC.

The chain links TRBV7-9 to TRBJ1-1; D is possibly TRBD1 (5 bases). Trimming pared 5 bases from V and 4 bases from J, leaving 17 bases between. Germline V gene sequence: CDR1 SEHNR, CDR2 FQNEAQ (reference sequence). The CDR3 is 15 amino acids. Written as DNA, the CDR3 is TGTGCCAGCAGCGCGGGACCCCAAGCGATCACTGAAGCTTTCTTT. Its protein product is CASSAGPQAITEAFF.

This clonotype appeared a few times. V and J are TRBV4-1 and TRBJ2-7, with 7 bases matching TRBD2. CDR3 length: 18 residues. Germline trimming cut 7 bases from V and 6 bases from J; bases unmatched to any gene: 24. In germline, CDR1 is MGHRA, CDR2 YSYEKL. CDR3 sequence reads: CASTQGENLRLAPGEQYF. CDR3 nucleotides: TGCGCCAGCACCCAGGGAGAGAACCTAAGACTAGCCCCGGGCGAGCAGTACTTC.

This clonotype showed up many times. The V gene is TRBV27, the J gene TRBJ2-1; TRBD1 might be the D (6 bases). The length of the CDR3 is 14 residues. The V end was cut by 3 bases, the J end by 5 bases, with 11 bases between. In germline, CDR1 is MNHEY, CDR2 SMNVEV (reference sequence). The CDR3 region is CASSLWDTNNEQFF. DNA of the CDR3: TGTGCCAGCAGTTTGTGGGACACCAACAATGAGCAGTTCTTC.

The chain employs TRBV2 and TRBJ1-1; D not certain. Germline assignment: CDR1 SNHLY and CDR2 FYNNEI. V shed 2 bases and J shed 1 base, with 11 bases lying between them. The CDR3 runs 15 residues. CDR3 residues: CASSERRGSNTEAFF. The CDR3 DNA reads as TGTGCCAGCAGTGAAAGGCGGGGTTCGAACACTGAAGCTTTCTTT.

This clonotype has a handful of counts. The chain has TRBV7-9 and TRBJ2-3; D might be TRBD1 (6 bases). Trimming stripped 1 base from V and 5 bases from J, with 16 bases between. This CDR3 has 16 residues. Germline loops: CDR1 SEHNR, CDR2 FQNEAQ (reference sequence). In DNA, the CDR3 is TGTGCCAGCAGCTTAGGGCAGGGGCTAGGGAAAGATACGCAGTATTTT. This translates into CASSLGQGLGKDTQYF.

The table lists this clonotype with a few counts. The CDR3 spells CASSLSRRGITQPQHF. In nucleotides, the CDR3 is TGTGCCAGCAGCTTAAGTAGACGCGGAATAACTCAGCCCCAGCATTTT. V and J are TRBV7-8 and TRBJ1-5; D not resolved. Germline loops: CDR1 SGHVS, CDR2 FQNEAQ. The CDR3 totals 16 residues. Trimming pared 2 bases from V and 6 bases from J, leaving 17 bases between.

As for this clonotype: A read error may account for a junction end that differs from germline. The genes are TRBV20-1 and TRBJ1-2, with D tentatively TRBD1 (5 bases). The germline V gene encodes CDR1 DFQATT and CDR2 SNEGSKA (reference sequence). The CDR3 consists of 15 residues. This chain's CDR3 is CCARDKMGQNYGYTF. The CDR3 DNA reads TGCTGTGCTAGAGATAAAATGGGGCAGAACTATGGCTACACCTTC.

The genes are TRBV20-1 and TRBJ1-4, with no clear D. This CDR3 contains 15 residues. CDR1 DFQATT and CDR2 SNEGSKA come from the germline V gene (reference sequence). The V end lost 1 base, the J end lost 7 bases, and 16 bases lay between the germline ends. This chain's CDR3 is CSARVPTGRGEKLFF. CDR3 nucleotide sequence: TGCAGTGCTAGAGTCCCCACGGGCCGGGGTGAAAAACTGTTTTTT.

V gene TRBV20-1 combines with J gene TRBJ2-7, with D unclear. Trimming took 8 bases from V and 2 from J, leaving 16 bases between them. The CDR3 runs to 13 residues. Germline V gives CDR1 DFQATT, CDR2 SNEGSKA (reference sequence). DNA of the CDR3: TGCAGTCCTATGAGATACACGACCTACGAGCAGTACTTC. Encoded protein: CSPMRYTTYEQYF.

There are a few counts of this clonotype. The chain couples TRBV7-9 to TRBJ1-3; possibly TRBD1 for D (6 bases). Germline CDR1 reads SEHNR; CDR2 reads FQNEAQ (reference sequence). The CDR3 extends over 15 amino acids. Trimming stripped 10 bases from V and 0 bases from J, with 16 bases between. The CDR3 region has the DNA TGTGCCACCCCTTGGCAGACAGGCTCTGGAAACACCATATATTTT. The encoded protein is CATPWQTGSGNTIYF.

The chain links TRBV7-2 to TRBJ2-5; either TRBD1 or TRBD2 may fit D (5 bases each). Trimming stripped 5 bases from V and 1 base from J, with 11 bases between. Per germline, CDR1 SGHTA and CDR2 FQGNSA. The CDR3 contains 14 residues. CDR3 in amino acids: CASSPTGAQETQYF. CDR3 DNA: TGTGCCAGCAGCCCAACCGGGGCCCAAGAGACCCAGTACTTC.

This sequence joins TRBV5-1 and TRBJ2-7, with 7 bases lining up with TRBD1. The ends lost 5 bases at V and 4 bases at J; junction bases unmatched: 6. This CDR3 is 13 amino acids long. Germline CDR1 SGHRS, CDR2 YFSETQ. In DNA, the CDR3 is TGCGCCAGCAGGCCCGACAGGGAATACGAGCAGTACTTC. Residues: CASRPDREYEQYF.

The rearrangement links TRBV15 to TRBJ2-7; D unresolved. V was pared by 2 bases and J by 4 bases, with 6 bases between. CDR1 and CDR2 from the germline V gene are LNHNV and YYDKDF (reference sequence). This CDR3 is built from 12 residues. The CDR3 reads CATSRWGYEQYF. The CDR3, as DNA: TGTGCCACCAGCAGATGGGGATACGAGCAGTACTTC. The full variable domain, in which reference TRBV15 and TRBJ2-7 provide the parts outside the CDR3, is DAMVIQNPRYQVTQFGKPVTLSCSQTLNHNVMYWYQQKSSQAPKLLFHYYDKDFNNEADTPDNFQSRRPNTSFCFLDIRSPGLGDTAMYLCATSRWGYEQYFGPGTRLTVT.

V gene TRBV7-3 combines with J gene TRBJ2-5; D perhaps matches TRBD2 (6 bases). The CDR3 has 14 residues. Germline CDR1 and CDR2: SGHTA and FQGTGA. Between the trimmed V and J ends, which lost 1 base and 5 bases, there was a span of 11 bases. CDR3 residues: CASSLIGGGETQYF. Here the CDR3 DNA reads TGTGCCAGCAGCTTAATTGGAGGAGGGGAGACCCAGTACTTC.

CDR3 nucleotide sequence: TGTGCCAGCAGCCCCGGACTAGCGGGACAAACCGGGGAGCTGTTTTTT. It yields the protein CASSPGLAGQTGELFF. The chain joins TRBV7-3 to TRBJ2-2; 12 bases map to TRBD2. Germline V CDR1 and CDR2: SGHTA, FQGTGA. J lost 5 bases, V lost 5 bases, and 6 bases had no gene match. The length of the CDR3 is 16 residues.